Listed below are T cell receptor beta chains from one sample, sequenced in a study of a mutant IDH1 vaccine in newly diagnosed glioma. These receptors have no identified antigens. The assay was immunoSEQ multiplex PCR, and TCRdb's table has in-frame clones only and misses some. The sample records over 55,000 clones, 65% to 90% being singletons. Sample: PBMCs, taken from a glioma patient whose treatment included an IDH1 peptide vaccine. These TCRs come from a woman aged 18-35 years with glioma. Some clones in this sample may be carry-over from other donors' samples. Each CDR3 is given with its conserved first and last residue.

TRBV7-2	TRBJ1-2	CASSLDGGYTF
TRBV19	TRBJ2-7	CASSTGPNEQYF
TRBV11-1	TRBJ2-6	CASSLRSLAGLGGANVLTF
TRBV19	TRBJ2-1	CASSISAGGYNEQFF
TRBV9	TRBJ2-3	CASSAGPVDTQYF
TRBV29-1	TRBJ1-1	CSVVGPEAFF
TRBV7-9	TRBJ2-3	CASSFSFSDTQYF
TRBV5-4	TRBJ1-1	CASRKTGDTEAFF
TRBV18	TRBJ2-2	CASSLAGGPNTGELFF
TRBV6-1	TRBJ1-2	CASSDRPNYGYTF